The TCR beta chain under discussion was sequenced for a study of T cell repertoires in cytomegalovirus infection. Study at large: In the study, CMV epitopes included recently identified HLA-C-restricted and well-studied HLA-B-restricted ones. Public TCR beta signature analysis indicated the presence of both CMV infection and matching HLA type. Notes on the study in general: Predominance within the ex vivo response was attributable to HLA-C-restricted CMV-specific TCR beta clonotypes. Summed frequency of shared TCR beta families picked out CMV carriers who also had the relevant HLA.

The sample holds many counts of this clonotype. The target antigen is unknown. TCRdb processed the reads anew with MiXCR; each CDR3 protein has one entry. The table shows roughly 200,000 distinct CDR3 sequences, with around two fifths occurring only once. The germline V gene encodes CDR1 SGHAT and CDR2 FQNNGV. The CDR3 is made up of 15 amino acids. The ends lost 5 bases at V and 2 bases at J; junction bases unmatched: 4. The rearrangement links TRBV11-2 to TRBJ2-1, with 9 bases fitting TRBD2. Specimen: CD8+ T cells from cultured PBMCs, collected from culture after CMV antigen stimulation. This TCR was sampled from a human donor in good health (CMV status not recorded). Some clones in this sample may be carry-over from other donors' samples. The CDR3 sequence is CASSGGLAPYNEQFF. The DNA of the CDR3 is TGTGCCAGCAGCGGGGGACTAGCCCCCTACAATGAGCAGTTCTTC.